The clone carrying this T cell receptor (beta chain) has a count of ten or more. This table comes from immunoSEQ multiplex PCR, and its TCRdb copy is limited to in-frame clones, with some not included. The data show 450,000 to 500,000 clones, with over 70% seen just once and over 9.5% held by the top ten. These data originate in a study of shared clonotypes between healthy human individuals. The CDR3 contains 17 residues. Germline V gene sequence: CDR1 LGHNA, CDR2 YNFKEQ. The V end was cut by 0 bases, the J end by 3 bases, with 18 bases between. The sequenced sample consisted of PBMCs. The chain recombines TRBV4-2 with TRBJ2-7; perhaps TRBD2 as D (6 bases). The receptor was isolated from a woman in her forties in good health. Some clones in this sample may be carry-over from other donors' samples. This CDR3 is CASSQEPPGEPGYEQYF. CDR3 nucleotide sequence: TGTGCCAGCAGCCAAGAACCTCCGGGGGAGCCGGGCTACGAGCAGTACTTC.